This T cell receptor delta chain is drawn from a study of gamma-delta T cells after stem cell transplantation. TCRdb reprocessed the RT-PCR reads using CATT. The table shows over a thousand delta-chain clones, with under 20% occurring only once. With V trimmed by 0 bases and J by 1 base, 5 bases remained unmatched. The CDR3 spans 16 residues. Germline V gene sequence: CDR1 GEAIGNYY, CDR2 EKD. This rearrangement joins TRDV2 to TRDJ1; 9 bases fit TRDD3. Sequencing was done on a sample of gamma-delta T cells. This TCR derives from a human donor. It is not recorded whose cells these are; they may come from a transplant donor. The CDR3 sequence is CACDTLGDDTTDKLIF. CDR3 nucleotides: TGTGCCTGTGACACCCTGGGGGATGACACCACCGATAAACTCATCTTT.